This T cell receptor (beta chain) was sequenced during a study of T cell responses to AZD1222 COVID-19 vaccine. For the study at large: Second-dose schedules of about 4 or about 12 weeks were combined. Findings of the study overall: Clonal diversity was possibly underestimated; the donors were predominantly white British and more often female.

The CDR3 runs 14 residues. Of note for this clone: Antigen unknown.

Repertoires were generated with immunoSEQ multiplex PCR, while TCRdb's copy carries only in-frame clones and drops some. This sample yields approximately 190,000 clones, of which approximately 92% are seen a single time; 1% to 1.5% belongs to the top ten. The receptor was derived from an adult in good health. Sequenced material: peripheral blood, taken on day 0 of AZD1222 vaccination. The rearrangement links TRBV21-1 to TRBJ2-1; the DNA was not compared with TRBD2, the D call given in the table. TRBV21-1 is annotated as a pseudogene. In DNA, the CDR3 is TGTGCCAGCAAGGAGCGGGGGGGCCTAAATGAGCAGTTCTTC. Protein product: CASKERGGLNEQFF.